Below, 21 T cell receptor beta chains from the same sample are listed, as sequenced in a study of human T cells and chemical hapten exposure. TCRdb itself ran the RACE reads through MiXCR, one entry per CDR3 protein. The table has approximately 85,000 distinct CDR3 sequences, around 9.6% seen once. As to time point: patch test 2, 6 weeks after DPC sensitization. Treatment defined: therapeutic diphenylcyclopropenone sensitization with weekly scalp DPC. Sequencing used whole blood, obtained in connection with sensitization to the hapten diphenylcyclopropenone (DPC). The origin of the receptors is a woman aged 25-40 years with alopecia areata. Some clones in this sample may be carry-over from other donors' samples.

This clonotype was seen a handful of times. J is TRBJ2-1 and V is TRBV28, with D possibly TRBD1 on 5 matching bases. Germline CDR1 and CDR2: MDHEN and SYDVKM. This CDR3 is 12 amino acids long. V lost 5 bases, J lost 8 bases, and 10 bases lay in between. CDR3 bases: TGTGCCAGCAGTAGACAGTCATATGAGCAGTTCTTC. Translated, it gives CASSRQSYEQFF.

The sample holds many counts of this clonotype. CDR3 amino acids: CATSPSGNSPLHF. CDR3 sequence (DNA): TGTGCCACCAGCCCGTCCGGCAATTCACCCCTCCACTTT. V is TRBV24-1 and J is TRBJ1-6, with D hard to call. The CDR3 sequence is 13 residues long. Trimming removed 7 bases from V and 7 bases from J, with 10 bases in between. Germline values: CDR1 KGHDR, CDR2 SFDVKD.

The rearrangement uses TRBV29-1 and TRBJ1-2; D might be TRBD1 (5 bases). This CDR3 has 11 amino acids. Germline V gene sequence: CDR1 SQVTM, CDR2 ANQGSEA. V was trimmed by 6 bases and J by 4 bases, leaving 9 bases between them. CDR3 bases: TGCAGCGTCGGGGGTAGCTATGGCTACACCTTC. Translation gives CSVGGSYGYTF.

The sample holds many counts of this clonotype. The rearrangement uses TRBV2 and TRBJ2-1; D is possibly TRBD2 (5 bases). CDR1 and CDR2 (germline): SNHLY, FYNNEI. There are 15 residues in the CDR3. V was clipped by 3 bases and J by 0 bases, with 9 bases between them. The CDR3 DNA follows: TGTGCCAGCAGTGAGAGAGGGCCCTCCTACAATGAGCAGTTCTTC. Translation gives CASSERGPSYNEQFF.

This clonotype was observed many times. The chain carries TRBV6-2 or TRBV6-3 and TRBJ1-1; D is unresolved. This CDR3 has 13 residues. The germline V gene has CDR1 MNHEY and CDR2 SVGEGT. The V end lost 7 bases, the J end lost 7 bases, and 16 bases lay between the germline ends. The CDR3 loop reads CASTTGSLSEAFF. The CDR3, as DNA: TGTGCCAGCACCACGGGGAGCTTAAGTGAAGCTTTCTTT.

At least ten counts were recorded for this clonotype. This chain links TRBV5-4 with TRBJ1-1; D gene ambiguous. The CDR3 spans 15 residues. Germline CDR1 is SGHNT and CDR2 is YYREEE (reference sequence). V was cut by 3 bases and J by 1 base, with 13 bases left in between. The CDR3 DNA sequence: TGTGCCAGCAGCTCGGACCCATGGGGGAACACTGAAGCTTTCTTT. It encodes CASSSDPWGNTEAFF.

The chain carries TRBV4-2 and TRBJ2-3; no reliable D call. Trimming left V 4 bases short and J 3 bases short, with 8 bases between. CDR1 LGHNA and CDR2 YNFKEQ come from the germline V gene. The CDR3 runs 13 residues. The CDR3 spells CASSPVRTDTQYF. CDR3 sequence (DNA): TGTGCCAGCAGCCCTGTTCGGACAGATACGCAGTATTTT.

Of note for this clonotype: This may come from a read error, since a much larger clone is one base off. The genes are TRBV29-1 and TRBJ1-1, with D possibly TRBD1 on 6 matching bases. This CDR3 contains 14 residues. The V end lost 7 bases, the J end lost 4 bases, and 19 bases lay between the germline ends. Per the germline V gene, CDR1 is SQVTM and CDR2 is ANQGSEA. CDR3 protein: CSADIGGLVTEAFF. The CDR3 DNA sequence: TGCAGCGCTGATATTGGGGGCCTGGTCACTGAAGCTTTCTTT.

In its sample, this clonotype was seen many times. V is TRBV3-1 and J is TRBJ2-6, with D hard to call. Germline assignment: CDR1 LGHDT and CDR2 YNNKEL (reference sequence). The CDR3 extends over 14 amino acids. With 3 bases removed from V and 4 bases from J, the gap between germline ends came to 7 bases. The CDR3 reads CASSQRDGANVLTF. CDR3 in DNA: TGTGCCAGCAGCCAGAGAGACGGGGCCAACGTCCTGACTTTC.

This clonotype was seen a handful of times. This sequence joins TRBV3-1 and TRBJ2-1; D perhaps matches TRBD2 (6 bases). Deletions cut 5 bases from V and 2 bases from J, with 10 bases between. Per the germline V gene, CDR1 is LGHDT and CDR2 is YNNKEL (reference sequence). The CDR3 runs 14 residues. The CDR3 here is CASSRGGAYNEQFF. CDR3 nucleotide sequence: TGTGCCAGCAGCAGGGGCGGGGCCTACAATGAGCAGTTCTTC.

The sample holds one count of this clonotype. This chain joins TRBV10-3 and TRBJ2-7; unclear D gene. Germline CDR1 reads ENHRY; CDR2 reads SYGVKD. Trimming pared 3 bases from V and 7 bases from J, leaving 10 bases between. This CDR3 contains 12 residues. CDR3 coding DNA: TGTGCCATCAGTGACGTGACTTTTGAGCAGTACTTC. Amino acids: CAISDVTFEQYF.

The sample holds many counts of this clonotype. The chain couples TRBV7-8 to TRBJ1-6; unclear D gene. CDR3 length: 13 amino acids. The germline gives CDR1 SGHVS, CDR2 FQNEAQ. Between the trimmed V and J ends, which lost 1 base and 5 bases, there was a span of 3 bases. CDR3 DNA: TGTGCCAGCAGCTTAGACCATAATTCACCCCTCCACTTT. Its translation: CASSLDHNSPLHF.

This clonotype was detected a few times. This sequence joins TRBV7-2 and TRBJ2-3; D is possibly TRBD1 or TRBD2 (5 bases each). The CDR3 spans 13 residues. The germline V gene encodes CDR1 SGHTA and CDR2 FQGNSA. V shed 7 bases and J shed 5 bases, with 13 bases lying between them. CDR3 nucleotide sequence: TGTGCCAGCAAGGGACCAGAGAAAGATACGCAGTATTTT. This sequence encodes CASKGPEKDTQYF.

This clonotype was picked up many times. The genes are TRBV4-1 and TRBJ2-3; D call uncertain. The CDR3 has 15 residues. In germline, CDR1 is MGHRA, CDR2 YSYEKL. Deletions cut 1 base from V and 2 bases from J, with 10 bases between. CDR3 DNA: TGCGCCAGCAGCCAAGCTGAACGGTACACAGATACGCAGTATTTT. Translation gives CASSQAERYTDTQYF.

CDR3 nucleotide sequence: TGCAGCGGCTCTCGGGAACAAGAGACCCAGTACTTC. It encodes CSGSREQETQYF. This chain links TRBV29-1 with TRBJ2-5; TRBD2 is a possible D gene (5 bases). This CDR3 is 12 amino acids long. V lost 7 bases and J lost 2, with 11 bases in between. Germline-derived CDR1 and CDR2 are SQVTM and ANQGSEA.

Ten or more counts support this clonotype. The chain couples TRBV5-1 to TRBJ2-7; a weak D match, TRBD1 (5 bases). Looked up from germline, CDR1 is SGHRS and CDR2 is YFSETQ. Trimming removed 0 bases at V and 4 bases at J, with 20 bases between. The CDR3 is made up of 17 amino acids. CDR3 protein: CASSLGSQHAGWYEQYF. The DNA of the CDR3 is TGCGCCAGCAGCTTGGGATCGCAACACGCAGGGTGGTACGAGCAGTACTTC.

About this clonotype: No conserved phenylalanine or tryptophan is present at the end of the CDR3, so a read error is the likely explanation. The CDR3 protein is CASRAQETQYI. CDR3 sequence (DNA): TGTGCCAGCAGGGCGCAAGAGACCCAGTACATC. V gene TRBV7-9 combines with J gene TRBJ2-5; D not certain. V lost 6 bases and J lost 2, with 4 bases in between. The CDR3 contains 11 residues. The V gene's germline CDR1 is SEHNR and CDR2 FQNEAQ (reference sequence).

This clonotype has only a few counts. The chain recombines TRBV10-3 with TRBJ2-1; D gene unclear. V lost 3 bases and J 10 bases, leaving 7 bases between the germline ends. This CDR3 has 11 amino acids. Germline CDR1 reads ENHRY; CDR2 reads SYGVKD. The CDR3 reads CAISELGEQFF. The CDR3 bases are TGTGCCATCAGTGAATTGGGGGAGCAGTTCTTC.

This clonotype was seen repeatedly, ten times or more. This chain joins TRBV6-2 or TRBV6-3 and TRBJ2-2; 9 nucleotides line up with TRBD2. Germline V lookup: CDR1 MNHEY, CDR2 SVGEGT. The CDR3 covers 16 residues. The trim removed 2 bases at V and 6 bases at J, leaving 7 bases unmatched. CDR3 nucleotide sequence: TGTGCCAGCAGTTACCAGGCGGGAGGGCCGTCCGGGGAGCTGTTTTTT. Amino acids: CASSYQAGGPSGELFF.

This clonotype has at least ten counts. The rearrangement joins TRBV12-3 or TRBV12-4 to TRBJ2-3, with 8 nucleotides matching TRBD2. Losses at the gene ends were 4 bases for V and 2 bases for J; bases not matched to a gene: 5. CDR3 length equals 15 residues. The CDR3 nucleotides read TGTGCCAGCAGTTGGTTAGCGGGATCCACAGATACGCAGTATTTT. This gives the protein CASSWLAGSTDTQYF.

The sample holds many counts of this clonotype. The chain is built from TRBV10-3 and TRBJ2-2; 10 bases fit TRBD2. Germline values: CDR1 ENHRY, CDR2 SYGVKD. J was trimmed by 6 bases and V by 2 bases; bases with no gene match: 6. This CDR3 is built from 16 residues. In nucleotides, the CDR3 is TGTGCCATCAGTGAGCGACTAGCGGGTGACGCCGGGGAGCTGTTTTTT. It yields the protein CAISERLAGDAGELFF.